A selection of T cell receptor beta chains follows, all from one sample in a study of shared clonotypes between healthy human individuals. Clones were read by immunoSEQ multiplex PCR, and TCRdb kept only the in-frame ones, dropping some. The sample has about 110,000 clones; more than 65% are singletons. Sequenced material: memory CD8+ T cells sorted from blood. These TCRs come from a woman aged 25 to 39 in good health. CDR3s include the opening cysteine and the closing phenylalanine or tryptophan. Some rows have no size entry. The others give once, few or many, or a class for an expanded clone.

CDR3,V,J,size
CSVRAGDETQYF,TRBV29-1,TRBJ2-5,NA
CASSLEYPPTQYF,TRBV9,TRBJ2-3,many
CASSFVGPLRGYTF,TRBV11-2,TRBJ1-2,NA
CASSLGLAGEGGETQYF,TRBV5-4,TRBJ2-5,many
CASSGKDTAYYEQYF,TRBV6-1,TRBJ2-7,NA
CASSIPMGANTEAFF,TRBV19,TRBJ1-1,NA
CASSADVAHRTF,TRBV7-9,TRBJ2-7,NA
CASSPDRAAYEQYF,TRBV18,TRBJ2-7,NA
CASSHTKGQGLGGYTF,TRBV5-1,TRBJ1-2,few
CASSSGREGAKNIQYF,TRBV7-9,TRBJ2-4,few
CASSLESGELFF,TRBV7-9,TRBJ2-2,few
CASSLGTSGTLGEQYF,TRBV27,TRBJ2-7,NA
CASSPGTGLYEQYF,TRBV28,TRBJ2-7,NA
CSVVGAYNEQFF,TRBV29-1,TRBJ2-1,few
CASSVGSGDTDTQYF,TRBV9,TRBJ2-3,NA
CASSLTGKSYEQYF,TRBV13,TRBJ2-7,many
CAWRGGTGDTGELFF,TRBV30,TRBJ2-2,few
CASTPQGASGEQYF,TRBV7-9,TRBJ2-7,NA
CASSPGTGRLDTQYF,TRBV4-2,TRBJ2-3,NA
CASSRTPGQAAYEQYF,TRBV18,TRBJ2-7,NA
CASSFVAGYEQYF,TRBV28,TRBJ2-7,NA
CASSLMPSGEETQYF,TRBV7-9,TRBJ2-5,many
CSVGQGLSGYGYTF,TRBV29-1,TRBJ1-2,NA
CASSPGAPWENEQYF,TRBV18,TRBJ2-7,NA
CASSPTRGGNEKLFF,TRBV28,TRBJ1-4,NA
CAWESGEGVDEQYF,TRBV7-9,TRBJ2-7,many
CATSRGTGGLNIQYF,TRBV15,TRBJ2-4,NA
CASSGISLGSTEAFF,TRBV2,TRBJ1-1,NA
CASSLYYGRQYEQYF,TRBV27,TRBJ2-7,once
CASSVGKGNTEAFF,TRBV10-1,TRBJ1-1,NA
CASSFMGRNQPQHF,TRBV7-8,TRBJ1-5,NA
CASNQRQGGQTQYF,TRBV7-9,TRBJ2-5,NA
CASSFEASAWGETQYF,TRBV28,TRBJ2-5,many
CATSPGTSYEQYF,TRBV15,TRBJ2-7,NA
CASSRGTSGNTGELFF,TRBV5-1,TRBJ2-2,NA
CASSQTGGSGRGNTIYF,TRBV4-1,TRBJ1-3,NA
CASSFLSGFSYEQYF,TRBV5-4,TRBJ2-7,NA
CASSLEVGTQYF,TRBV5-5,TRBJ2-7,NA
CASRTSADTQYF,TRBV27,TRBJ2-3,NA
CASSQDSSGNTIYF,TRBV5-4,TRBJ1-3,NA
CASNRVPYEQYF,TRBV2,TRBJ2-7,NA
CASSQGPRLAGGEQYF,TRBV4-1,TRBJ2-7,NA
CASSPGGPYEQYF,TRBV6-6,TRBJ2-7,NA
CASSDSGLAGADTQYF,TRBV6-4,TRBJ2-3,many
CAWSLQGYPEAFF,TRBV30,TRBJ1-1,many
CASSVPMGQGAYNEQFF,TRBV6-1,TRBJ2-1,NA
CATSRTGTGAYEQYF,TRBV15,TRBJ2-7,few
CASSQRDFTYEQYF,TRBV7-9,TRBJ2-7,once
CASSLEGGAYEQYF,TRBV13,TRBJ2-7,NA
CASSPHRDSTYEQYF,TRBV27,TRBJ2-7,NA
CAISESAHYNEQFF,TRBV10-3,TRBJ2-1,few
CASSLTPQTEAFF,TRBV27,TRBJ1-1,NA
CASSLASRGNNYGYTF,TRBV5-1,TRBJ1-2,NA
CASSLLNQPQHF,TRBV11-2,TRBJ1-5,NA
CASRRTGGRGTGELFF,TRBV2,TRBJ2-2,NA
CASSLNRGDEQYF,TRBV7-9,TRBJ2-7,NA